These 25 T cell receptor beta chains originate from one sample sequenced in a study of cytomegalovirus exposure and HLA in healthy donors. With 60 Vbeta and 13 Jbeta primers, the PCR was carried out. Measured with immunoSEQ multiplex PCR; TCRdb has only the in-frame clones, and not every one. In the table there are roughly 150,000 clones, roughly 73% of which are singletons. Input material: PBMCs. Receptors were obtained from a man aged 18 to 35 in good health and CMV-seropositive.

The CDR3 protein is CASSLTGGSEKLFF. DNA for the CDR3: TGCGCCAGCAGCTTGACAGGGGGCTCTGAAAAACTGTTTTTT. The chain combines TRBV5-1 with TRBJ1-4, with 9 bases that match TRBD1. CDR1 and CDR2 (germline): SGHRS, YFSETQ. The V segment lost 1 base and the J segment 7 bases; nucleotides outside the gene matches: 2. The CDR3 covers 14 residues. The full variable domain, rest sourced from reference TRBV5-1 and TRBJ1-4, is KAGVTQTPRYLIKTRGQQVTLSCSPISGHRSVSWYQQTPGQGLQFLFEYFSETQRNKGNFPGRFSGRQFSNSRSEMNVSTLELGDSALYLCASSLTGGSEKLFFGSGTQLSVL.

The chain employs TRBV6-6 and TRBJ1-4; 7 nucleotides agree with TRBD1. The CDR3 spans 13 residues. The trim removed 8 bases at V and 6 bases at J, leaving 6 bases unmatched. Looked up from germline, CDR1 is MNHNY and CDR2 is SVGAGI (reference sequence). CDR3 in amino acids: CASQDRKHEKLFF. The CDR3 coding sequence is TGTGCCAGCCAGGACAGGAAGCATGAAAAACTGTTTTTT.

The chain recombines TRBV6-6 with TRBJ2-5; TRBD2 aligns across 10 bases. The CDR3 is 16 residues long. In germline, CDR1 is MNHNY, CDR2 SVGAGI (reference sequence). V trimming: 7 bases; J trimming: 1 base; junction bases outside the gene matches: 9. The CDR3 region has the DNA TGTGCCAGCAATCCACTAGCGGGGACGACCCAAGAGACCCAGTACTTC. This sequence encodes CASNPLAGTTQETQYF.

The gene calls are TRBV27 and TRBJ2-1, with no clear D. V lost 0 bases, J lost 2 bases, and 8 bases lay in between. Germline V gene data show CDR1 as MNHEY and CDR2 as SMNVEV (reference sequence). CDR3 size: 15 residues. Here the CDR3 DNA reads TGTGCCAGCAGTTTATCGTGGCTAGCCTACAATGAGCAGTTCTTC. This encodes CASSLSWLAYNEQFF.

The J gene is TRBJ1-1, the V gene TRBV27; no clear D. V lost 4 bases to trimming and J lost 1 base, with 7 bases between them. Looked up from germline, CDR1 is MNHEY and CDR2 is SMNVEV (reference sequence). This CDR3 is 13 amino acids long. The CDR3 loop reads CASSSRANTEAFF. The CDR3, as DNA: TGTGCCAGCAGTTCGAGGGCGAACACTGAAGCTTTCTTT.

This clone was detected a few times. The chain has TRBV5-1 and TRBJ2-1; possibly TRBD2 for D (6 bases). The CDR3 covers 15 residues. Trimming stripped 0 bases from V and 10 bases from J, with 17 bases between. CDR1 and CDR2 from the germline V gene are SGHRS and YFSETQ. The chain's CDR3 is CASSLDVVEGGEQFF. DNA for the CDR3: TGCGCCAGCAGCTTGGACGTTGTAGAGGGAGGCGAGCAGTTCTTC. Based on the CDR3 plus reference TRBV5-1 and TRBJ2-1, the full variable domain is KAGVTQTPRYLIKTRGQQVTLSCSPISGHRSVSWYQQTPGQGLQFLFEYFSETQRNKGNFPGRFSGRQFSNSRSEMNVSTLELGDSALYLCASSLDVVEGGEQFFGPGTRLTVL.

The gene calls are TRBV10-2 and TRBJ1-1, with TRBD1 identical over 9 bases. J lost 5 bases, V lost 0 bases, and 1 base had no gene match. The CDR3 consists of 14 residues. Per the germline V gene, CDR1 is WSHSY and CDR2 is SAAADI. The CDR3 loop is CASSESTGGTEAFF. CDR3 sequence (DNA): TGCGCCAGCAGTGAGTCGACAGGGGGGACTGAAGCTTTCTTT.

V is TRBV6-5 and J is TRBJ2-1; the match to TRBD2 covers 9 bases. V gave up 0 bases and J gave up 9 bases; unmatched junction bases: 6. CDR3 length equals 15 residues. Germline values: CDR1 MNHEY, CDR2 SVGAGI. The CDR3 protein is CASSYSGTSRREQFF. The DNA of the CDR3 is TGTGCCAGCAGTTACTCTGGGACTAGCAGGCGTGAGCAGTTCTTC.

The chain employs TRBV10-1 and TRBJ2-3; 12 bases map to TRBD2. Germline CDR1 reads WNHNN; CDR2 reads SYGVQD (reference sequence). J gave up 6 bases and V 4 bases, and 5 bases lay outside the gene matches. The CDR3 consists of 15 residues. CDR3 protein: CASSASSGRVDTQYF. Written as DNA, the CDR3 is TGCGCCAGCAGTGCTTCTAGCGGGAGGGTGGATACGCAGTATTTT.

The CDR3 coding sequence is TGTGCCAGCACTAAGGGGGATGAAAAACTGTTTTTT. Its protein is CASTKGDEKLFF. The gene calls are TRBV25-1 and TRBJ1-4; the D gene is possibly TRBD1 (6 bases). This CDR3 has 12 amino acids. Germline CDR1 MGHDK, CDR2 SYGVNS. Trimming cost V 7 bases and J 6 bases, with 9 bases left between them.

This chain links TRBV25-1 with TRBJ2-3; weak D call: TRBD2 (5 bases). V lost 10 bases and J lost 0, with 14 bases in between. The germline CDR1 and CDR2 sequences are MGHDK and SYGVNS. This CDR3 region has 14 residues. This CDR3 is CATASKTSTDTQYF. DNA of the CDR3: TGTGCCACCGCTAGCAAAACTAGCACAGATACGCAGTATTTT.

The J gene is TRBJ2-7, the V gene TRBV28; tentative D call: TRBD2 (6 bases). Trimming took 0 bases from V and 3 from J, leaving 12 bases between them. This CDR3 spans 15 amino acids. From germline, CDR1 is MDHEN and CDR2 SYDVKM. CDR3 amino acids: CASSLWSGGRYEQYF. DNA of the CDR3: TGTGCCAGCAGTTTATGGTCCGGGGGACGCTACGAGCAGTACTTC.

The chain links TRBV29-1 to TRBJ1-2, with 8 bases fitting TRBD1. The germline V gene has CDR1 SQVTM and CDR2 ANQGSEA. The junction had 13 bases not matched to a gene; V was cut back by 6 bases and J by 7 bases. The CDR3 covers 14 residues. CDR3 sequence (DNA): TGCAGCGTCACTCACGGGGACAGGCGAGGTGGCTACACCTTC. It yields the protein CSVTHGDRRGGYTF.

This clone was detected a few times. The chain employs TRBV28 and TRBJ2-7; TRBD2 might be the D (5 bases). Trimming took off 8 bases at V and 2 bases at J, with 16 bases between the two ends. The CDR3 has 14 residues. Germline CDR1 is MDHEN and CDR2 is SYDVKM. The CDR3, as DNA: TGTGCCAGCGCCCGAGGGCCGGGGACCTACGAGCAGTACTTC. Its translation is CASARGPGTYEQYF.

This chain joins TRBV13 and TRBJ1-3, with a tentative D call TRBD1 (6 bases). The CDR3 runs to 16 residues. V was pared by 5 bases and J by 7 bases, with 21 bases between. Germline V CDR1 and CDR2: PRHDT, FYEKMQ (reference sequence). The DNA of the CDR3 is TGTGCCAGCAGCCCACCCGGGTTAGGGCAGGGGAACACCATATATTTT. Protein: CASSPPGLGQGNTIYF.

There are a few counts of this clone. Other nucleotide sequences from this sample produce the same CDR3. CDR3: CASRGTGGGQPQHF. The CDR3 DNA follows: TGTGCCAGCAGAGGGACAGGGGGCGGTCAGCCCCAGCATTTT. V usage is TRBV6-1 and J usage is TRBJ1-5; 12 positions agree with TRBD1. Germline V lookup: CDR1 MNHNS, CDR2 SASEGT. V lost 6 bases to trimming and J lost 6 bases; unmatched junction nucleotides: 3. This CDR3 is 14 amino acids long.

V gene TRBV11-2 combines with J gene TRBJ2-5; weak D call: TRBD1 (6 bases). Germline CDR1 SGHAT, CDR2 FQNNGV. This CDR3 is 12 amino acids long. The V and J ends lost 0 bases and 8 bases respectively, with 7 bases between them. CDR3 amino acids: CASSLEQGTQYF. In DNA, the CDR3 is TGTGCCAGCAGCTTAGAACAGGGCACCCAGTACTTC.

V usage is TRBV5-1 and J usage is TRBJ1-2; D remains ambiguous. Per the germline V gene, CDR1 is SGHRS and CDR2 is YFSETQ. Trimming removed 0 bases at V and 3 bases at J, with 9 bases between. The CDR3 totals 14 residues. The CDR3 reads CASSLAVADYGYTF. The CDR3, as DNA: TGCGCCAGCAGCTTGGCCGTGGCGGACTATGGCTACACCTTC.

The V and J genes are TRBV29-1 and TRBJ2-3; 7 nucleotides align to TRBD1. The CDR3 has 13 amino acids. Germline CDR1 SQVTM, CDR2 ANQGSEA. With V trimmed by 4 bases and J by 0 bases, 1 base remained unmatched. This CDR3 reads CSVGQGSTDTQYF. In DNA form, the CDR3 reads TGCAGCGTTGGACAGGGAAGCACAGATACGCAGTATTTT.

This chain uses TRBV5-5 with TRBJ2-7, with 9 nucleotides matching TRBD1. This CDR3 contains 15 residues. Germline loops: CDR1 SGHKS, CDR2 YYEKEE (reference sequence). The ends lost 0 bases at V and 2 bases at J; junction bases unmatched: 3. DNA of the CDR3: TGTGCCAGCAGCTTGGAACAGGGGGCGGCCTACGAGCAGTACTTC. Translation gives CASSLEQGAAYEQYF. Combining the CDR3 with reference TRBV5-5 and TRBJ2-7 gives the whole variable domain DAGVTQSPTHLIKTRGQQVTLRCSPISGHKSVSWYQQVLGQGPQFIFQYYEKEERGRGNFPDRFSARQFPNYSSELNVNALLLGDSALYLCASSLEQGAAYEQYFGPGTRLTVT.

V gene TRBV28 combines with J gene TRBJ2-7, with D maybe TRBD1 (5 bases). V was clipped by 1 base and J by 5 bases, with 9 bases between them. This CDR3 is 13 amino acids long. Looked up from germline, CDR1 is MDHEN and CDR2 is SYDVKM. CDR3 in DNA: TGTGCCAGCAGTTTATACCCAGGGAACGAGCAGTACTTC. Translated, it gives CASSLYPGNEQYF.

Here the CDR3 reads CASSKGEAFSDNGWNVGHF. In DNA, the CDR3 is TGTGCCAGCAGCAAAGGGGAGGCCTTTAGTGACAACGGTTGGAACGTGGGGCATTTT. The rearrangement uses TRBV21-1 and TRBJ1-5. TRBV21-1 is shown as a pseudogene. CDR3 length: 19 amino acids.

The chain uses TRBV2 and TRBJ2-7; perhaps TRBD2 as D (5 bases). CDR3 size: 14 residues. Germline values: CDR1 SNHLY, CDR2 FYNNEI. V was trimmed by 5 bases and J by 1 base, leaving 12 bases between them. The CDR3 region is CASSLRARSYEQYF. CDR3 nucleotide sequence: TGTGCCAGCAGTCTGAGGGCGCGGTCCTACGAGCAGTACTTC.

This rearrangement joins TRBV5-1 to TRBJ2-3; 11 positions agree with TRBD2. This CDR3 has 17 amino acids. Per germline, CDR1 SGHRS and CDR2 YFSETQ. V lost 2 bases to trimming and J lost 4 bases; unmatched junction nucleotides: 9. This chain's CDR3 is CASSFGLAGSPADTQYF. Written as DNA, the CDR3 is TGCGCCAGCAGCTTCGGACTAGCGGGTTCGCCCGCAGATACGCAGTATTTT.

The chain recombines TRBV28 with TRBJ2-7, with D maybe TRBD2 (6 bases). Trimming stripped 1 base from V and 0 bases from J, with 13 bases between. Germline V gives CDR1 MDHEN, CDR2 SYDVKM. The CDR3 consists of 16 residues. The CDR3 nucleotides are TGTGCCAGCAGTTTATCTCGACTAGGGAGCTCCTACGAGCAGTACTTC. Its protein is CASSLSRLGSSYEQYF.